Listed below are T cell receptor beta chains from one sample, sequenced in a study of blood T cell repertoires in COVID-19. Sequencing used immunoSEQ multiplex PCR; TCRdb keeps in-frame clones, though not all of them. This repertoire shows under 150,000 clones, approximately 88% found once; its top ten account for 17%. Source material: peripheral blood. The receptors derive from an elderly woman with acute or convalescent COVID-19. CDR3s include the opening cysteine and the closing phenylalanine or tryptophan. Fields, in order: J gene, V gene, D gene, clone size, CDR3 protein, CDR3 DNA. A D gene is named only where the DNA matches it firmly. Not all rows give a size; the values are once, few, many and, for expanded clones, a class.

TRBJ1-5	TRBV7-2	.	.	CASSLGPRLNQPQHF	TGTGCCAGCAGCTTAGGTCCCAGACTCAATCAGCCCCAGCATTTT
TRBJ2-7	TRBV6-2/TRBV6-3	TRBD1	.	CASSYLSRTGNDYEQYF	TGTGCCAGCAGTTACTTATCCAGGACAGGGAACGACTACGAGCAGTACTTC
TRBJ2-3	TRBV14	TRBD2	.	CASSQGPGLAVLGDTQYF	TGTGCCAGCAGCCAAGGCCCGGGACTAGCTGTCCTGGGCGATACGCAGTATTTT
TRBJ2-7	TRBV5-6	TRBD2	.	CASSGGLAGVYEQYF	TGTGCCAGCAGCGGGGGACTAGCGGGAGTCTACGAGCAGTACTTC
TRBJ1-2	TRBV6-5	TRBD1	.	CASRGGTGRGGYTF	TGTGCCAGCAGGGGCGGGACAGGGCGTGGCGGCTACACCTTC
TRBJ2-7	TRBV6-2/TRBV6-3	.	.	CASNPHNNRVEEQYF	TGTGCCAGCAACCCCCATAACAACAGGGTTGAAGAGCAGTACTTC
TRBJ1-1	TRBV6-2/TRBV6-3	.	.	CASSSLGRGSWDTEAFF	TGTGCCAGCAGTTCCCTGGGGAGGGGGTCGTGGGACACTGAAGCTTTCTTT
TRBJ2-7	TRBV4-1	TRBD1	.	CASSQGPDRVHEQYF	TGCGCCAGCAGCCAAGGTCCGGACAGGGTTCACGAGCAGTACTTC
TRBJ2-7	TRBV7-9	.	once	CASSLKGIGSYEQYF	TGTGCCAGCAGCCTTAAGGGGATAGGGTCCTACGAGCAGTACTTC
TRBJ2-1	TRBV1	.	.	CTSSQDSRETPYNEQFF	TGCACCAGCAGCCAAGATAGCCGGGAAACCCCCTACAATGAGCAGTTCTTC
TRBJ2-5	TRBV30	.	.	CAWSPGETQYF	TGTGCCTGGAGTCCCGGGGAGACCCAGTACTTC
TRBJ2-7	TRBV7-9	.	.	CASSSRGEQYF	TGTGCCAGCAGCTCCAGGGGCGAGCAGTACTTC
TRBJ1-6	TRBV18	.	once	CASSPPPVYNSPLHF	TGTGCCAGCTCACCACCACCAGTCTATAATTCACCCCTCCACTTT
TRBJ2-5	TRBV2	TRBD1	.	CASSETGGQETQYF	TGTGCCAGCAGTGAAACAGGGGGTCAAGAGACCCAGTACTTC
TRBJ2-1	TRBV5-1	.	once	CASSLAAGYNEQFF	TGCGCCAGCAGCTTGGCGGCGGGGTATAATGAGCAGTTCTTC
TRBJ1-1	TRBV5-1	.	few	CASSLLVGRTEAFF	TGCGCCAGCAGCTTACTGGTAGGGAGGACTGAAGCTTTCTTT
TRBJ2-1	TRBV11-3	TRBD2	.	CASSYGLAGGNEQFF	TGTGCCAGCAGCTACGGACTAGCGGGAGGGAATGAGCAGTTCTTC
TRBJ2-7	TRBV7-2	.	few	CASSPLVGLYEQYF	TGTGCCAGCAGCCCCCTGGTGGGCCTTTACGAGCAGTACTTC
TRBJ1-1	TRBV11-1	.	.	CASSLESGEAFF	TGTGCCAGCAGCTTAGAATCGGGTGAAGCTTTCTTT
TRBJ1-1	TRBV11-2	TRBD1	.	CASSPRTGRGVAEAFF	TGTGCCAGCAGCCCCCGGACAGGGAGAGGTGTCGCTGAAGCTTTCTTT
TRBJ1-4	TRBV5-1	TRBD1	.	CASSLGPGTDEKLFF	TGCGCCAGCAGCTTGGGCCCGGGGACAGATGAAAAACTGTTTTTT